In this sample, the clone carrying this TCR beta chain is medium-sized. Its target is unknown. The source of the sample is a study of CD8 T cells in ankylosing spondylitis. Findings of the study overall: Disease-linked clones, CD8+, were relatively rare in peripheral blood. A TCR beta motif made of about eight highly homologous variants seemed typical of ankylosing spondylitis blood. It was reported that disease-linked clones were significantly enriched in matched ankylosing spondylitis synovial fluid.

Germline CDR1 SGDLS, CDR2 YYNGEE. The CDR3 extends over 13 amino acids. The V gene lost 3 bases and the J gene lost 5 bases, with 12 bases spanning the gap. Generation of TCR beta libraries employed quantitative 5'-RACE incorporating molecular barcodes. Each CDR3 protein is one row after TCRdb ran MiXCR on the 5' RACE reads. The table records 9,500 to 10,000 distinct CDR3 sequences, around 5.5% of them present only once. The source material was blood, either unsorted or a sorted T cell fraction (not recorded which). The chain joins TRBV9 to TRBJ2-7; D might be TRBD2 (6 bases). The receptor comes from a female donor with ankylosing spondylitis or in good health (not recorded which). The CDR3 DNA sequence: TGTGCCAGCAGCGGAGGGACTTCCAACGAGCAGTACTTC. Translation gives CASSGGTSNEQYF.